Sequencing of this T cell receptor (beta chain) was carried out in a study of radiation and T cells in renal cell carcinoma. Across the whole study: Nephrectomy followed 15 Gy stereotactic body radiation by 4 weeks. Whole-study results and caveats: From baseline, blood top tumor clonotypes peaked at 2 weeks post-radiation.

TCRdb's copy holds only in-frame clones and misses some; the assay was immunoSEQ multiplex PCR. The table shows about 60,000 clones, with around 80% occurring only once. This sample's time point: blood 2 weeks post-SBRT. Treatment in this sample: 15 Gy SBRT to primary tumor, nephrectomy 4 weeks later. The patient's renal cell carcinoma had clear cell pathology. This CDR3 is built from 16 residues. The ends lost 4 bases at V and 0 bases at J; junction bases unmatched: 6. The V gene's germline CDR1 is SGHVS and CDR2 FQNEAQ. Worth noting for this clone: What it binds is unknown.

This TCR was sampled from a man aged 55 to 70 with renal cell carcinoma. Sample: blood, taken from a patient whose treatment included radiotherapy and nephrectomy. The genes are TRBV7-8 and TRBJ2-1; 7 nucleotides line up with TRBD1. The CDR3 nucleotides are TGTGCCAGCAGCTCCGAGGGGGCCAGCTCCTACAATGAGCAGTTCTTC. It translates to CASSSEGASSYNEQFF.